Below are 29 T cell receptor beta chains sequenced from a single sample in a study of PD-1 blockade in classical Hodgkin lymphoma. The protocol was immunoSEQ multiplex PCR, while the TCRdb copy is restricted to in-frame clones and leaves out a portion. In the table there are over 25,000 clones, about four fifths of which are singletons. Each of the patients experienced relapse following autologous stem cell transplantation, and their brentuximab vedotin exposure differed. Sequencing used peripheral blood mononuclear cells (PBMCs), obtained before the second cycle of nivolumab. The receptors here all came from a human donor with classical Hodgkin lymphoma.

The V gene is TRBV6-5, the J gene TRBJ2-3; the match to TRBD1 covers 9 bases. J gave up 1 base and V 1 base, and 0 bases lay outside the gene matches. Per the germline V gene, CDR1 is MNHEY and CDR2 is SVGAGI. The CDR3 loop spans 15 amino acids. The CDR3 loop reads CASSYWTGGTDTQYF. In DNA form, the CDR3 reads TGTGCCAGCAGTTACTGGACAGGGGGCACAGATACGCAGTATTTT.

The V gene is TRBV30, the J gene TRBJ2-7, with TRBD1 matching over 7 bases. Germline lookup yields CDR1 GTSNPN and CDR2 SVGIG (reference sequence). CDR3 length: 13 amino acids. The ends lost 3 bases at V and 2 bases at J; junction bases unmatched: 4. The CDR3 DNA follows: TGTGCCTGGAGGGGACAGAAGACCTACGAGCAGTACTTC. This sequence encodes CAWRGQKTYEQYF.

This clone was found a few times. V and J are TRBV7-3 and TRBJ2-6; D is uncertain. The CDR3 runs to 14 residues. V was pared by 1 base and J by 1 base, with 2 bases between. Germline V gene sequence: CDR1 SGHTA, CDR2 FQGTGA. CDR3: CASSLNSGANVLTF. The DNA for the CDR3 is TGTGCCAGCAGCTTAAATTCTGGGGCCAACGTCCTGACTTTC.

V gene TRBV30 combines with J gene TRBJ2-5; 8 positions agree with TRBD2. The J call is uncertain, as TRBJ2-7 better fits the DNA end. Germline CDR1 is GTSNPN and CDR2 is SVGIG (reference sequence). The CDR3 runs to 14 residues. The CDR3 is CAWSVGGGTYEQYF. DNA of the CDR3: TGTGCCTGGAGTGTAGGCGGGGGGACCTACGAGCAGTACTTC.

In DNA, the CDR3 is TGCGCCAGCAGTGAGACCAGACAGGGGCAAGCTTTCTTT. This codes for CASSETRQGQAFF. V and J are TRBV10-2 and TRBJ1-1; TRBD1 matches 8 bases. The germline gives CDR1 WSHSY, CDR2 SAAADI. The CDR3 consists of 13 residues. Trimming removed 2 bases from V and 9 bases from J; junction bases left unmatched: 5.

V usage is TRBV5-1 and J usage is TRBJ2-1; D is tentatively TRBD1 or TRBD2 (5 bases each). Germline V CDR1 and CDR2: SGHRS, YFSETQ. CDR3 length equals 12 residues. Trimming removed 5 bases from V and 8 bases from J, with 11 bases in between. The CDR3 coding sequence is TGCGCCAGCAGAGAGGGCAGGGATGAGCAGTTCTTC. Translated: CASREGRDEQFF.

This rearrangement joins TRBV4-2 to TRBJ2-1; 8 bases match TRBD2. Germline CDR1 LGHNA, CDR2 YNFKEQ. This CDR3 comprises 15 residues. The V and J ends lost 0 bases and 7 bases, in that order; junction bases with no gene match: 5. The CDR3 DNA reads as TGTGCCAGCAGCCAAGATGCCGGGGGGGCAAATGAGCAGTTCTTC. This translates into CASSQDAGGANEQFF.

As regards this clone: In the same sample, other DNA sequences code for this CDR3. This sequence joins TRBV5-1 and TRBJ2-7; TRBD2 matches at 7 bases. The CDR3 length is 15 residues. Germline-derived CDR1 and CDR2 are SGHRS and YFSETQ. Trimming cost V 0 bases and J 2 bases; bases outside gene matches: 5. The CDR3 loop reads CASSLEAGKTYEQYF. DNA for the CDR3: TGCGCCAGCAGCTTGGAAGCGGGGAAGACCTACGAGCAGTACTTC.

This chain links TRBV11-2 with TRBJ2-5, with TRBD1 identical over 11 bases. Germline assignment: CDR1 SGHAT and CDR2 FQNNGV. V was pared by 5 bases and J by 5 bases, with 7 bases of the junction left unmatched. CDR3 length: 15 amino acids. The CDR3 DNA reads TGTGCCAGCAGCCCTTGGACAGGGGGCGGGGAGACCCAGTACTTC. Residues: CASSPWTGGGETQYF.

The gene calls are TRBV4-3 and TRBJ1-1; a possible D gene is TRBD1 (5 bases). Between the trimmed V and J ends, which lost 3 bases and 3 bases, there was a span of 14 bases. From germline, CDR1 is LGHNA and CDR2 YSLEER. The CDR3 is made up of 15 amino acids. The CDR3 spells CASSQMAGRDTEAFF. CDR3 nucleotide sequence: TGCGCCAGCAGCCAGATGGCAGGGAGGGACACTGAAGCTTTCTTT.

With respect to this clone: Within the sample, other DNA sequences also encode this same CDR3. The gene calls are TRBV6-6 and TRBJ1-4; D gene uncertain. The V gene lost 2 bases and the J gene lost 4 bases, with 8 bases spanning the gap. Germline assignment: CDR1 MNHNY and CDR2 SVGAGI (reference sequence). The CDR3 covers 14 residues. The CDR3 is CASSYPGGNEKLFF. CDR3 DNA: TGTGCCAGCAGTTACCCCGGCGGTAATGAAAAACTGTTTTTT.

Points on this clone: This CDR3 is also generated by other DNA sequences in the sample. In DNA form, the CDR3 reads TGTGCCAGCAGTTACTCGACAGGTAACTACGAGCAGTACTTC. As protein: CASSYSTGNYEQYF. The rearrangement uses TRBV6-5 and TRBJ2-7, with D maybe TRBD1 (6 bases). The CDR3 has 14 residues. Trimming left V 0 bases short and J 3 bases short, with 9 bases between. Germline CDR1 and CDR2: MNHEY and SVGAGI.

The CDR3 region is CASSLVQGGETQYF. The CDR3 region has the DNA TGTGCCAGCAGCTTAGTGCAGGGGGGAGAGACCCAGTACTTC. V gene TRBV7-2 combines with J gene TRBJ2-5, with a tentative D call TRBD1 (7 bases). CDR3 length: 14 residues. The germline gives CDR1 SGHTA, CDR2 FQGNSA. The germline V and J ends were trimmed by 1 base and 4 bases, with 10 bases remaining between them.

The rearrangement joins TRBV15 to TRBJ2-2, with TRBD1 matching over 7 bases. Germline trimming cut 0 bases from V and 6 bases from J; bases unmatched to any gene: 4. The CDR3 is 15 residues long. Germline-derived CDR1 and CDR2 are LNHNV and YYDKDF (reference sequence). Here the CDR3 reads CATSRDKGAAGELFF. As DNA, the CDR3 is TGTGCCACCAGCAGAGATAAGGGGGCCGCCGGGGAGCTGTTTTTT.

V and J are TRBV6-6 and TRBJ2-4; no clear D. This CDR3 contains 16 residues. Looked up from germline, CDR1 is MNHNY and CDR2 is SVGAGI (reference sequence). V lost 0 bases, J lost 7 bases, and 16 bases lay in between. In DNA form, the CDR3 reads TGTGCCAGCAGTTACTCGACTGTCCAGGTTAGGAACATTCAGTACTTC. As protein: CASSYSTVQVRNIQYF.

This sequence joins TRBV4-1 and TRBJ2-5; D ambiguous. Germline values: CDR1 MGHRA, CDR2 YSYEKL. This CDR3 comprises 13 residues. Trimming shortened V by 1 base and J by 4 bases, and 7 bases separated the two germline ends. CDR3 protein: CASSQALRETQYF. The CDR3 DNA reads TGCGCCAGCAGCCAAGCATTGAGAGAGACCCAGTACTTC.

The V call is TRBV2, the J call TRBJ1-4; D possibly corresponds to TRBD1 (6 bases). Trimming stripped 6 bases from V and 7 bases from J, with 15 bases between. Germline V gene lookup returns CDR1 SNHLY and CDR2 FYNNEI. There are 14 residues in the CDR3. CDR3 sequence reads: CASREQGGGEKLFF. As DNA, the CDR3 is TGTGCCAGCAGGGAACAGGGAGGAGGTGAAAAACTGTTTTTT. Full variable domain (rest looked up from reference TRBV2 and TRBJ1-4): EPEVTQTPSHQVTQMGQEVILRCVPISNHLYFYWYRQILGQKVEFLVSFYNNEISEKSEIFDDQFSVERPDGSNFTLKIRSTKLEDSAMYFCASREQGGGEKLFFGSGTQLSVL.

The table lists this clone with a count of one. The chain joins TRBV28 to TRBJ2-7; D is uncertain. The V end was cut by 0 bases, the J end by 4 bases, with 7 bases between. The CDR3 is 13 residues long. The germline CDR1 and CDR2 sequences are MDHEN and SYDVKM. The CDR3 nucleotides read TGTGCCAGCAGTTTATGGGAGAAATACGAGCAGTACTTC. The encoded protein is CASSLWEKYEQYF.

The chain uses TRBV6-5 and TRBJ2-7; a possible D gene is TRBD1 (6 bases). The CDR3 totals 14 residues. V was pared by 4 bases and J by 1 base, with 11 bases between. The germline gives CDR1 MNHEY, CDR2 SVGAGI. The CDR3, as DNA: TGTGCCAGCAGTTCCCAGGGGTTATCCTACGAGCAGTACTTC. The encoded protein is CASSSQGLSYEQYF.

The V call is TRBV7-9, the J call TRBJ1-2; D is ambiguous. Between the trimmed V and J ends, which lost 5 bases and 8 bases, there was a span of 21 bases. The CDR3 runs 15 residues. Germline V gives CDR1 SEHNR, CDR2 FQNEAQ (reference sequence). This chain's CDR3 is CASSPPVMFVGGYTF. The CDR3 nucleotides read TGTGCCAGCAGCCCTCCGGTAATGTTTGTCGGAGGCTACACCTTC.

Relative to its sample, this clone is medium-sized. The chain recombines TRBV27 with TRBJ2-7; D not resolved. Trimming pared 3 bases from V and 1 base from J, leaving 7 bases between. The length of the CDR3 is 13 residues. Germline CDR1 reads MNHEY; CDR2 reads SMNVEV (reference sequence). The CDR3 region is CASSFSPSYEQYF. The DNA for the CDR3 is TGTGCCAGCAGTTTCAGTCCATCCTACGAGCAGTACTTC.

The chain uses TRBV11-3 and TRBJ2-6; weak D call: TRBD2 (5 bases). Trimming pared 1 base from V and 2 bases from J, leaving 6 bases between. This CDR3 is built from 15 residues. Germline loops: CDR1 SGHNT, CDR2 YENEEA. The CDR3 DNA is TGTGCCAGCAGCTTAGCCGGGACTGGGGCCAACGTCCTGACTTTC. This sequence encodes CASSLAGTGANVLTF.

This chain joins TRBV15 and TRBJ1-1; maybe TRBD1 (5 bases). This CDR3 spans 15 amino acids. Germline-derived CDR1 and CDR2 are LNHNV and YYDKDF (reference sequence). V lost 0 bases and J lost 4, with 12 bases in between. The CDR3 nucleotides are TGTGCCACCAGCAGAGATAAGGGGACGAGCACTGAAGCTTTCTTT. Protein product: CATSRDKGTSTEAFF.

The gene calls are TRBV25-1 and TRBJ1-4; perhaps TRBD1 as D (5 bases). Germline V gene data show CDR1 as MGHDK and CDR2 as SYGVNS. The length of the CDR3 is 14 residues. Trimming took off 2 bases at V and 6 bases at J, with 10 bases between the two ends. The CDR3 is CASSEAGFDEKLFF. In nucleotides, the CDR3 is TGTGCCAGCAGTGAAGCAGGGTTCGATGAAAAACTGTTTTTT.

The DNA of the CDR3 is TGTGCCAGCAGCGTTGGGCTAGCGGGGGGTGAGGATACGCAGTATTTT. Encoded protein: CASSVGLAGGEDTQYF. This sequence joins TRBV9 and TRBJ2-3; 11 bases line up with TRBD2. The CDR3 totals 16 residues. Germline V CDR1 and CDR2: SGDLS, YYNGEE. The trim removed 2 bases at V and 6 bases at J, leaving 8 bases unmatched.

The CDR3 coding sequence is TGTGCCAGCAGCTTACCAGCGGGGGCGGCAGATACGCAGTATTTT. The encoded protein is CASSLPAGAADTQYF. V usage is TRBV9 and J usage is TRBJ2-3; 8 bases line up with TRBD2. Germline V gene data show CDR1 as SGDLS and CDR2 as YYNGEE. V trimming: 4 bases; J trimming: 4 bases; junction bases outside the gene matches: 8. This CDR3 region has 15 residues. Full variable domain (missing parts from reference TRBV9 and TRBJ2-3): DSGVTQTPKHLITATGQRVTLRCSPRSGDLSVYWYQQSLDQGLQFLIQYYNGEERAKGNILERFSAQQFPDLHSELNLSSLELGDSALYFCASSLPAGAADTQYFGPGTRLTVL.

The rearrangement joins TRBV4-3 to TRBJ1-6; 7 nucleotides match TRBD1. CDR3 length equals 15 residues. Germline assignment: CDR1 LGHNA and CDR2 YSLEER. V lost 1 base to trimming and J lost 4 bases; unmatched junction nucleotides: 1. CDR3 sequence: CASSQGDRYNSPLHF. Here the CDR3 DNA reads TGCGCCAGCAGCCAAGGGGACAGATATAATTCACCCCTCCACTTT.

The chain couples TRBV7-3 to TRBJ2-7; no firm D call. Trimming left V 5 bases short and J 7 bases short, with 9 bases between. The CDR3 consists of 11 residues. Germline V gives CDR1 SGHTA, CDR2 FQGTGA. CDR3 nucleotides: TGTGCCAGCAGCGAGCGACAAGAGCAGTACTTC. Translating gives CASSERQEQYF.

This chain links TRBV6-1 with TRBJ1-1; 7 bases line up with TRBD1. The CDR3 is 14 amino acids. In germline, CDR1 is MNHNS, CDR2 SASEGT. With 7 bases clipped from V and 1 base from J, the junction kept 6 bases outside the gene matches. In DNA form, the CDR3 reads TGTGCCAGCACACCGGGACAGCCGAACACTGAAGCTTTCTTT. Translation gives CASTPGQPNTEAFF.